This TCR beta chain was observed in a study of blood T cell repertoires in COVID-19. Turning to the study itself: PBMCs, B-cell-depleted T cells, or T cells were the source of the cDNA or gDNA that made up the material.

In the source study's methods: The assay estimated nucleated cells by amplifying reference gene primers. Sequenced by immunoSEQ multiplex PCR; TCRdb stores in-frame clones only, minus some. That table supplies the V and J calls and clone size; D and trimming were determined from the DNA. This table holds approximately 300,000 clones, around 90% found once. This clone has a single count. Self-reported history from a screening survey and questionnaire set each donor's cohort. For recovered donors of Cohort 3, there were two negative PCRs, clearance, or symptom resolution. The origin of this receptor is a woman aged 25 to 39 who had recovered from COVID-19. The sequenced material came from PBMCs or T cells enriched from blood (not recorded which).

As DNA, the CDR3 is TGTGCCAGCAGTGAAACCAGGGCGGCGACTCAGCCCCAGCATTTT. Its protein product is CASSETRAATQPQHF. The rearrangement joins TRBV6-1 to TRBJ1-5; D is possibly TRBD1 (5 bases). Germline loops: CDR1 MNHNS, CDR2 SASEGT. The V end was cut by 2 bases, the J end by 6 bases, with 14 bases between. This CDR3 is 15 amino acids long.